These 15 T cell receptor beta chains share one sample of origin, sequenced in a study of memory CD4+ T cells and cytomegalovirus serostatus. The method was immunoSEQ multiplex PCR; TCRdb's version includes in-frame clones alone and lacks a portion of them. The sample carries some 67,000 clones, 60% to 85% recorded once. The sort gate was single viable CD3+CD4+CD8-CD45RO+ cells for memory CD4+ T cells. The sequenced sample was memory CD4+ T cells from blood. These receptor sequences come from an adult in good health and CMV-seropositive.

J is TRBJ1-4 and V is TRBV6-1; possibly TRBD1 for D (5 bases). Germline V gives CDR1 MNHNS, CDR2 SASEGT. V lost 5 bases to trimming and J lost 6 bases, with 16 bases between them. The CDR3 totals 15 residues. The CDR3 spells CASSKFGGRDEKLFF. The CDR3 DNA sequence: TGTGCCAGCAGTAAGTTCGGCGGCAGGGATGAAAAACTGTTTTTT.

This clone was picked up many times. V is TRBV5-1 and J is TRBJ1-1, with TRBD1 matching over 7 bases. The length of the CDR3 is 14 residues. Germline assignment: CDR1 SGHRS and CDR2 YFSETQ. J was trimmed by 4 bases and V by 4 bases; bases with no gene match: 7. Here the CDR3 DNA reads TGCGCCAGCAGCGAAACGACAGGGACCACTGAAGCTTTCTTT. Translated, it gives CASSETTGTTEAFF. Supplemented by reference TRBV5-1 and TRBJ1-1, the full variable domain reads KAGVTQTPRYLIKTRGQQVTLSCSPISGHRSVSWYQQTPGQGLQFLFEYFSETQRNKGNFPGRFSGRQFSNSRSEMNVSTLELGDSALYLCASSETTGTTEAFFGQGTRLTVV.

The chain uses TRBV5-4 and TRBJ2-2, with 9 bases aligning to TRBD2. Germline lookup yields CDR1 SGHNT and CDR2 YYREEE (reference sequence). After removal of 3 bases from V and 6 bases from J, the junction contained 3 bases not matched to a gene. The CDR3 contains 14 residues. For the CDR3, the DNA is TGTGCCAGCAGCTCGGGACTAGCCCCCGGGGAGCTGTTTTTT. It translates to CASSSGLAPGELFF.

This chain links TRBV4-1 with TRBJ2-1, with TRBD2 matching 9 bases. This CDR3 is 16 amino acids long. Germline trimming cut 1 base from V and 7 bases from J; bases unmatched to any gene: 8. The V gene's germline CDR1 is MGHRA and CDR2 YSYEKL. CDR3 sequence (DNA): TGCGCCAGCAGCCAAGGTATCGCTAGCGGGAAGAATGAGCAGTTCTTC. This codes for CASSQGIASGKNEQFF.

The CDR3 protein is CASSKDRGREQYF. Written as DNA, the CDR3 is TGTGCCAGCAGCAAGGACAGGGGGAGGGAGCAGTACTTC. The J gene is TRBJ2-7, the V gene TRBV7-2; TRBD1 matches at 10 bases. CDR3 length: 13 amino acids. Trimming removed 5 bases from V and 7 bases from J; junction bases left unmatched: 5. Germline V gene sequence: CDR1 SGHTA, CDR2 FQGNSA.

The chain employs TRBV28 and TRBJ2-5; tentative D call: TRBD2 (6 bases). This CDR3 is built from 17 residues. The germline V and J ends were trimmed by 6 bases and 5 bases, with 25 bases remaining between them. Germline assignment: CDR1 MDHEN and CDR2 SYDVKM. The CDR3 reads CASRQSFLRGGLETQYF. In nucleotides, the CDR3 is TGTGCCAGCAGACAAAGCTTTTTGCGGGGCGGATTGGAGACCCAGTACTTC.

CDR3 sequence: CASSLNLVGGYTF. CDR3 DNA: TGTGCCAGCAGCTTAAATCTGGTGGGTGGCTACACCTTC. The chain employs TRBV7-8 and TRBJ1-2; D gene ambiguous. Trimming shortened V by 2 bases and J by 7 bases, and 11 bases separated the two germline ends. The CDR3 runs 13 residues. Germline CDR1 reads SGHVS; CDR2 reads FQNEAQ. Variable domain in full (rest from reference TRBV7-8 and TRBJ1-2): GAGVSQSPRYKVAKRGQDVALRCDPISGHVSLFWYQQALGQGPEFLTYFQNEAQLDKSGLPSDRFFAERPEGSVSTLKIQRTQQEDSAVYLCASSLNLVGGYTFGSGTRLTVV.

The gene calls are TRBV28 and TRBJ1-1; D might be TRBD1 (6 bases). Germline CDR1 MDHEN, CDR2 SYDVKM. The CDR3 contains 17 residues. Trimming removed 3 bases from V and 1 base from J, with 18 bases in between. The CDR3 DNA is TGTGCCAGCAGTTTGGGACATCCCCAACTCACGAACACTGAAGCTTTCTTT. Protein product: CASSLGHPQLTNTEAFF.

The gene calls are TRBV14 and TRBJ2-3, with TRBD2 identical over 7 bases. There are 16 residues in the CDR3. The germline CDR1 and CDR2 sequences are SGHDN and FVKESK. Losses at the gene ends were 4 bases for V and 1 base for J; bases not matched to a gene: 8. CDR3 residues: CASSPLLGRGTDTQYF. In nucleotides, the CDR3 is TGTGCCAGCAGCCCCCTGTTAGGGAGGGGCACAGATACGCAGTATTTT. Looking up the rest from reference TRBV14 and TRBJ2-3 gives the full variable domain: EAGVTQFPSHSVIEKGQTVTLRCDPISGHDNLYWYRRVMGKEIKFLLHFVKESKQDESGMPNNRFLAERTGGTYSTLKVQPAELEDSGVYFCASSPLLGRGTDTQYFGPGTRLTVL.

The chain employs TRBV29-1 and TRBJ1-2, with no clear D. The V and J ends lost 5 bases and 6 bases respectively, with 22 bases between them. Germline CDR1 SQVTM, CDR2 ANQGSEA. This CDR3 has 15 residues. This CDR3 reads CSVSIDVKANHGYTF. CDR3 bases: TGCAGCGTTTCAATCGACGTAAAAGCAAACCATGGCTACACCTTC. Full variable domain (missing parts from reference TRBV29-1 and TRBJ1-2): SAVISQKPSRDICQRGTSLTIQCQVDSQVTMMFWYRQQPGQSLTLIATANQGSEATYESGFVIDKFPISRPNLTFSTLTVSNMSPEDSSIYLCSVSIDVKANHGYTFGSGTRLTVV.

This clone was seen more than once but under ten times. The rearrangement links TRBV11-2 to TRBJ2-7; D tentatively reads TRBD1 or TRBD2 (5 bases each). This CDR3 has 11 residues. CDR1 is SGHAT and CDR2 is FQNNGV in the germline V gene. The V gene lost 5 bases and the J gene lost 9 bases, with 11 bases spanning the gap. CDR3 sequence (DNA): TGTGCCAGCAGCCCACCGGGACGGCAGTACTTC. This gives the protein CASSPPGRQYF.

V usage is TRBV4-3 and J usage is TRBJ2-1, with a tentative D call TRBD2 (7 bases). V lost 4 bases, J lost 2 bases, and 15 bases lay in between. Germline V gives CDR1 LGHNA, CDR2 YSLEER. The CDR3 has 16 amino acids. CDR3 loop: CASSPEAGHPYNEQFF. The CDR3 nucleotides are TGCGCCAGCAGCCCAGAAGCGGGACACCCCTACAATGAGCAGTTCTTC.

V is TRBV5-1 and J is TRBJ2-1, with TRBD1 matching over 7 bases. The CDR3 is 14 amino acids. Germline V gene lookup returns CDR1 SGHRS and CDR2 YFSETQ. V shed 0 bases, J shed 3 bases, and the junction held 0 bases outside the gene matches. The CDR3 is CASSLGQGYNEQFF. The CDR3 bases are TGCGCCAGCAGCTTGGGACAGGGCTACAATGAGCAGTTCTTC.

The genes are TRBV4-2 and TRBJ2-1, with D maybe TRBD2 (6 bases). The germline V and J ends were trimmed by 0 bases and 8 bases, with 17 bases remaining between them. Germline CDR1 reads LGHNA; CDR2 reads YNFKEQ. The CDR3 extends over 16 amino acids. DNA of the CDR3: TGTGCCAGCAGCCAAGATCTTCGGGAGATGGGCGATGAGCAGTTCTTC. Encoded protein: CASSQDLREMGDEQFF.

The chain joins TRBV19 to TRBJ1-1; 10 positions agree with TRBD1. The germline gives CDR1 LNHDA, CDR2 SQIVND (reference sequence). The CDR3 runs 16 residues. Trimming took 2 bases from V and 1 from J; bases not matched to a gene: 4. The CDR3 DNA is TGTGCCAGTAGTATAAGGACAGGGGGTGGGAACACTGAAGCTTTCTTT. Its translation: CASSIRTGGGNTEAFF.